The source of this T cell receptor (beta chain) is a study of graft-versus-host responses after intestinal transplantation. V was trimmed by 0 bases and J by 4 bases, leaving 4 bases between them. CDR1 is SGDLS, CDR2 YYNGEE, per germline. The CDR3 is 13 amino acids. About this clone itself: Its antigen remains unidentified.

Produced via immunoSEQ multiplex PCR; TCRdb's table is partial and in-frame only. This table has around 87,000 clones, around 90% appearing once. J is TRBJ2-2 and V is TRBV9, with D unresolved. Source: unstimulated CD8+ T cells sorted from spleen or lymph node cells, taken before transplant. The origin of this receptor is a human donor who was the organ donor for an intestinal transplant. DNA for the CDR3: TGTGCCAGCAGCGTAGGTCTCACCGGGGAGCTGTTTTTT. It translates to CASSVGLTGELFF.